The 14 T cell receptor beta chains listed next were all sequenced from one sample in a study of cytomegalovirus exposure and HLA in healthy donors. Primers for the PCR totalled 60 Vbeta and 13 Jbeta. Assay: immunoSEQ multiplex PCR; the TCRdb copy retains only in-frame clones and omits some. The table records some 190,000 clones, more than 60% of them present only once. Sample: PBMCs. The receptors shown here come from a man between 18 and 29 years old in good health and CMV-seronegative.

The rearrangement joins TRBV30 to TRBJ2-7, with D tentatively TRBD1 (6 bases). Trimming removed 0 bases from V and 2 bases from J, with 17 bases in between. In germline, CDR1 is GTSNPN, CDR2 SVGIG (reference sequence). CDR3 size: 16 residues. The DNA for the CDR3 is TGTGCCTGGAGTGTACTGGGGGACCCAGGGGCCTACGAGCAGTACTTC. Protein: CAWSVLGDPGAYEQYF.

The chain combines TRBV29-1 with TRBJ2-2, with a tentative D call TRBD1 (5 bases). Trimming removed 4 bases at V and 1 base at J, with 7 bases between. This CDR3 is built from 13 residues. Germline V lookup: CDR1 SQVTM, CDR2 ANQGSEA. CDR3 nucleotides: TGCAGCGTTGTAGGACAGAACACCGGGGAGCTGTTTTTT. Protein product: CSVVGQNTGELFF.

The table lists this clone with a count of one. The chain links TRBV7-9 to TRBJ2-3; tentative D call: TRBD1 (5 bases). Trimming stripped 5 bases from V and 0 bases from J, with 18 bases between. Germline V gives CDR1 SEHNR, CDR2 FQNEAQ (reference sequence). This CDR3 contains 17 residues. The CDR3: CASSRRVDRPSTDTQYF. The CDR3 DNA is TGTGCCAGCAGCCGCCGTGTCGACAGACCTAGCACAGATACGCAGTATTTT.

The chain employs TRBV12-5 and TRBJ1-5, with D maybe TRBD1 (6 bases). Deletions cut 6 bases from V and 5 bases from J, with 17 bases between. The CDR3 extends over 15 amino acids. Germline V gene lookup returns CDR1 LGHNT and CDR2 FRNRAP. CDR3 sequence (DNA): TGTGCTAGTGGAAACGCCGGGACAACTTATCAGCCCCAGCATTTT. Its translation is CASGNAGTTYQPQHF.

The chain uses TRBV6-1 and TRBJ2-1; 8 positions match TRBD2. J was trimmed by 1 base and V by 4 bases; bases with no gene match: 6. This CDR3 region has 16 residues. The germline CDR1 and CDR2 sequences are MNHNS and SASEGT. In DNA form, the CDR3 reads TGTGCCAGCAGTGGGAGCGGGAGTCGGTCCTACAATGAGCAGTTCTTC. Amino acid sequence: CASSGSGSRSYNEQFF.

This clone showed up just once. The chain employs TRBV9 and TRBJ2-2; no clear D. Germline CDR1 reads SGDLS; CDR2 reads YYNGEE. V gave up 0 bases and J gave up 0 bases, with 3 bases separating them. The CDR3 is made up of 14 amino acids. The CDR3 region is CASSVVANTGELFF. CDR3 coding DNA: TGTGCCAGCAGCGTAGTAGCGAACACCGGGGAGCTGTTTTTT.

The chain links TRBV5-1 to TRBJ2-7; TRBD1 agrees at 9 bases. V trimming: 4 bases; J trimming: 2 bases; junction bases outside the gene matches: 4. This CDR3 is built from 14 residues. Germline CDR1 is SGHRS and CDR2 is YFSETQ. The CDR3 protein is CASSGDRGTYEQYF. The CDR3 region has the DNA TGCGCCAGCAGCGGTGACAGGGGGACCTACGAGCAGTACTTC.

The V gene is TRBV30, the J gene TRBJ1-1; 7 bases map to TRBD1. Germline V CDR1 and CDR2: GTSNPN, SVGIG (reference sequence). The CDR3 consists of 11 residues. The CDR3: CAGQPNTEAFF. CDR3 DNA sequence: TGTGCGGGACAGCCGAACACTGAAGCTTTCTTT.

In regard to this clone: In the same sample, other DNA sequences code for this CDR3. The chain couples TRBV5-6 to TRBJ2-1; D is ambiguous. CDR1 is SGHDT and CDR2 is YYEEEE in the germline V gene. V gave up 0 bases and J gave up 5 bases, with 9 bases separating them. The CDR3 covers 14 residues. The chain's CDR3 is CASSLGLANNEQFF. In DNA form, the CDR3 reads TGTGCCAGCAGCTTGGGGTTAGCTAACAATGAGCAGTTCTTC.

The chain uses TRBV7-9 and TRBJ2-1; unclear D gene. Germline V gives CDR1 SEHNR, CDR2 FQNEAQ (reference sequence). Trimming removed 3 bases at V and 10 bases at J, with 19 bases between. This CDR3 is built from 15 residues. CDR3 DNA: TGTGCCAGCAGCTTGGTTCCTCTTGGGCACGGCGAGCAGTTCTTC. Encoded protein: CASSLVPLGHGEQFF.

CDR3: CASSSSGELFF. The DNA for the CDR3 is TGTGCCAGCAGCTCCAGCGGGGAGCTGTTTTTT. The rearrangement joins TRBV7-9 to TRBJ2-2, with D hard to call. The germline gives CDR1 SEHNR, CDR2 FQNEAQ (reference sequence). Trimming took 4 bases from V and 7 from J, leaving 4 bases between them. CDR3 length: 11 residues.

V gene TRBV30 combines with J gene TRBJ1-5, with 7 bases lining up with TRBD1. This CDR3 comprises 15 residues. In germline, CDR1 is GTSNPN, CDR2 SVGIG (reference sequence). Losses at the gene ends were 1 base for V and 6 bases for J; bases not matched to a gene: 9. Here the CDR3 reads CAWSARTGSGQPQHF. The CDR3 nucleotides are TGTGCCTGGAGTGCCCGGACAGGCAGCGGTCAGCCCCAGCATTTT. The complete variable domain, with remaining parts taken from reference TRBV30 and TRBJ1-5, reads SQTIHQWPATLVQPVGSPLSLECTVEGTSNPNLYWYRQAAGRGLQLLFYSVGIGQISSEVPQNLSASRPQDRQFILSSKKLLLSDSGFYLCAWSARTGSGQPQHFGDGTRLSIL.

J is TRBJ2-7 and V is TRBV4-2, with 8 positions matching TRBD2. Germline trimming cut 0 bases from V and 7 bases from J; bases unmatched to any gene: 11. Germline lookup yields CDR1 LGHNA and CDR2 YNFKEQ. This CDR3 has 16 amino acids. In nucleotides, the CDR3 is TGTGCCAGCAGCCAAGATCTGGCGGGAGGCTCTCGGGAGCAGTACTTC. Protein: CASSQDLAGGSREQYF.

The J gene is TRBJ2-7, the V gene TRBV4-1; TRBD1 matches 10 bases. Germline V CDR1 and CDR2: MGHRA, YSYEKL. The CDR3 runs 15 residues. V dropped 3 bases and J dropped 4; count of bases not matched to a gene: 6. The CDR3 coding sequence is TGCGCCAGCAGCCAGTCGGACAGGGGGTTTTACGAGCAGTACTTC. It translates to CASSQSDRGFYEQYF.